This T cell receptor beta chain derives from a study of CD8 T cell repertoires and HIV-1 epitope variants. CDR1 is SGHNT and CDR2 is YYREEE in the germline V gene (reference sequence). The CDR3 length is 14 residues. Deletions cut 4 bases from V and 8 bases from J, with 15 bases between. TCRdb's copy holds only in-frame clones and misses some; the assay was immunoSEQ multiplex PCR. The table lists 2,000 to 3,000 clones, about two thirds of them singletons. Points on this clone: Its antigen is still unknown.

The clonotype was recovered from a male donor with HIV. The V call is TRBV5-4, the J call TRBJ1-4; D possibly corresponds to TRBD1 (5 bases). Sequenced input: cultured CD8+ T cells derived from PBMCs. CDR3 loop: CASSRGGGLEKLFF. The CDR3, as DNA: TGTGCCAGCAGCCGCGGGGGAGGGTTGGAAAAACTGTTTTTT.